These 19 T cell receptor beta chains came from one sample sequenced in a study of shared clonotypes between healthy human individuals. Sequencing was performed with immunoSEQ multiplex PCR; in TCRdb, only in-frame clones are kept and a portion is missing. The data contain roughly 700,000 clones, around 91% of them singletons. Material for sequencing was memory CD8+ T cells from PBMCs. The subset was: CD45RO+ cells pooled with CCR7-negative TemRA cells. All receptors come from a man aged 18 to 30 in good health. Some clones in this sample may be carry-over from other donors' samples.

This clone has just one count. The V gene is TRBV9, the J gene TRBJ2-1, with 9 bases matching TRBD2. CDR3 length: 16 residues. Germline-derived CDR1 and CDR2 are SGDLS and YYNGEE. V shed 4 bases, J shed 7 bases, and the junction held 12 bases outside the gene matches. CDR3 protein: CASSPPSGTSINEQFF. CDR3 sequence (DNA): TGTGCCAGCAGCCCACCCAGCGGGACTAGCATAAATGAGCAGTTCTTC.

The chain links TRBV2 to TRBJ2-1; 7 bases are a match to TRBD1. The J segment lost 7 bases and the V segment lost 3 bases, leaving 6 bases of the junction unmatched. This CDR3 comprises 14 residues. Germline V CDR1 and CDR2: SNHLY, FYNNEI. The CDR3 nucleotides are TGTGCCAGCAGTGATTGGGGACAGCGAAATGAGCAGTTCTTC. This sequence encodes CASSDWGQRNEQFF.

The chain joins TRBV9 to TRBJ1-1; D is undetermined. Germline lookup yields CDR1 SGDLS and CDR2 YYNGEE. The CDR3 totals 13 residues. Trimming took 3 bases from V and 5 from J, leaving 11 bases between them. DNA of the CDR3: TGTGCCAGCAGCGAGACCCAAGGGACTGAAGCTTTCTTT. This gives the protein CASSETQGTEAFF.

A remark on this clone: The same CDR3 is also encoded by other DNA sequences in this sample. This chain links TRBV27 with TRBJ1-2; maybe TRBD1 (6 bases). The V and J ends lost 4 bases and 2 bases respectively, with 11 bases between them. The CDR3 is made up of 14 amino acids. Germline CDR1 is MNHEY and CDR2 is SMNVEV (reference sequence). Here the CDR3 reads CASSSTGGNYGYTF. The CDR3 nucleotides read TGTGCCAGCAGTTCGACAGGTGGGAACTATGGCTACACCTTC.

This clone was detected a few times. Within the sample, other DNA sequences also encode this same CDR3. The chain is built from TRBV11-3 and TRBJ2-7; D is undetermined. The CDR3 runs 12 residues. Deletions cut 7 bases from V and 4 bases from J, with 11 bases between. Germline CDR1 SGHNT, CDR2 YENEEA. The CDR3 region has the DNA TGTGCCAGCACGAAGGAGCCTTACGAGCAGTACTTC. Amino acid sequence: CASTKEPYEQYF.

This clone was seen more than once but under ten times. This sequence joins TRBV9 and TRBJ1-5; D is possibly TRBD1 (6 bases). CDR3 length: 14 amino acids. Trimming took off 4 bases at V and 6 bases at J, with 14 bases between the two ends. Germline V gene lookup returns CDR1 SGDLS and CDR2 YYNGEE. The CDR3 DNA reads as TGTGCCAGCAGCCCTACAGGGTCCGGTCAGCCCCAGCATTTT. As protein: CASSPTGSGQPQHF.

This chain connects TRBV29-1 to TRBJ2-7; D is unclear. Trimming took 6 bases from V and 3 from J, leaving 21 bases between them. There are 15 residues in the CDR3. Germline V CDR1 and CDR2: SQVTM, ANQGSEA. The CDR3 coding sequence is TGCAGCGTATTAGGATGGTGGGGAAGGGACTACGAGCAGTACTTC. Its translation is CSVLGWWGRDYEQYF.

The chain recombines TRBV28 with TRBJ1-1, with 7 bases aligning to TRBD1. The CDR3 totals 14 residues. V was clipped by 2 bases and J by 6 bases; unmatched bases: 6. Per the germline V gene, CDR1 is MDHEN and CDR2 is SYDVKM. The CDR3 DNA sequence: TGTGCCAGCAGTTTACCCGACAGGGCCGCTGAAGCTTTCTTT. Amino acids: CASSLPDRAAEAFF. The full variable domain, its missing parts supplied by reference TRBV28 and TRBJ1-1, is DVKVTQSSRYLVKRTGEKVFLECVQDMDHENMFWYRQDPGLGLRLIYFSYDVKMKEKGDIPEGYSVSREKKERFSLILESASTNQTSMYLCASSLPDRAAEAFFGQGTRLTVV.

This clone was detected only once. This sequence joins TRBV30 and TRBJ1-2; tentative D call: TRBD1 (6 bases). V was shortened by 7 bases and J by 3 bases, with 12 bases between the two germline ends. The CDR3 extends over 12 amino acids. Germline V gene sequence: CDR1 GTSNPN, CDR2 SVGIG (reference sequence). The CDR3 nucleotides are TGTGCCTCCGGGGGGCGTTACTATGGCTACACCTTC. It encodes CASGGRYYGYTF. The whole variable domain, filled in from reference TRBV30 and TRBJ1-2, reads SQTIHQWPATLVQPVGSPLSLECTVEGTSNPNLYWYRQAAGRGLQLLFYSVGIGQISSEVPQNLSASRPQDRQFILSSKKLLLSDSGFYLCASGGRYYGYTFGSGTRLTVV.

The V gene is TRBV9, the J gene TRBJ1-2; 8 bases map to TRBD1. Trimming removed 1 base from V and 0 bases from J; junction bases left unmatched: 5. Germline V gene sequence: CDR1 SGDLS, CDR2 YYNGEE. This CDR3 region has 16 residues. The CDR3 loop is CASSVRPTGANYGYTF. The CDR3 DNA is TGTGCCAGCAGCGTAAGACCGACAGGGGCTAACTATGGCTACACCTTC.

The rearrangement joins TRBV27 to TRBJ2-1; a possible D gene is TRBD1 (8 bases). The V and J ends lost 2 bases and 6 bases respectively, with 20 bases between them. Germline V lookup: CDR1 MNHEY, CDR2 SMNVEV (reference sequence). This CDR3 has 17 amino acids. CDR3 in amino acids: CASSLGTGGDLGNEQFF. DNA for the CDR3: TGTGCCAGCAGTTTAGGAACAGGGGGGGACCTTGGCAATGAGCAGTTCTTC.

The CDR3: CAWSVDHPYEQYF. DNA for the CDR3: TGTGCCTGGAGTGTCGATCATCCCTACGAGCAGTACTTC. The J gene is TRBJ2-7, the V gene TRBV30, with D hard to call. In germline, CDR1 is GTSNPN, CDR2 SVGIG (reference sequence). The CDR3 totals 13 residues. V lost 0 bases to trimming and J lost 2 bases, with 8 bases between them.

This clone was observed a few times. The sample carries other DNA sequences with the same CDR3. The gene calls are TRBV5-6 and TRBJ1-5; TRBD1 aligns across 7 bases. Germline V lookup: CDR1 SGHDT, CDR2 YYEEEE. V lost 4 bases and J lost 0; bases outside the gene matches: 4. The CDR3 spans 15 residues. The CDR3 is CASSLGTASNQPQHF. The DNA for the CDR3 is TGTGCCAGCAGCCTCGGGACAGCTAGCAATCAGCCCCAGCATTTT.

The chain has TRBV9 and TRBJ1-1; perhaps TRBD1 as D (5 bases). The V gene lost 4 bases and the J gene lost 3 bases, with 19 bases spanning the gap. The CDR3 extends over 16 amino acids. CDR1 is SGDLS, CDR2 YYNGEE, per germline. The CDR3 bases are TGTGCCAGCAGCCCTCGGGGAGGCCTAGGGGACACTGAAGCTTTCTTT. Protein sequence: CASSPRGGLGDTEAFF.

This CDR3 reads CASSNQPGYTF. The DNA for the CDR3 is TGTGCCAGCAGTAACCAACCTGGCTACACCTTC. The V gene is TRBV28, the J gene TRBJ1-2; no firm D call. Trimming stripped 5 bases from V and 7 bases from J, with 8 bases between. Germline V gene data show CDR1 as MDHEN and CDR2 as SYDVKM. The CDR3 contains 11 residues.

The V call is TRBV27, the J call TRBJ1-1; D ambiguous. Deletions cut 8 bases from V and 10 bases from J, with 23 bases between. Germline CDR1 reads MNHEY; CDR2 reads SMNVEV (reference sequence). The CDR3 sequence is 14 residues long. The CDR3 nucleotides are TGTGCCAGCCGAGGGTTAAAAGGCCCGTTTGGAGCTTTCTTT. Its protein product is CASRGLKGPFGAFF.

Points on this clone: Other DNA sequences in the sample encode the same CDR3. The CDR3 coding sequence is TGTGCCAGCAGCTTGGGTGCCAGGAACACTGAAGCTTTCTTT. Protein sequence: CASSLGARNTEAFF. V gene TRBV5-6 combines with J gene TRBJ1-1; D gene ambiguous. The V gene's germline CDR1 is SGHDT and CDR2 YYEEEE. Trimming removed 0 bases at V and 1 base at J, with 7 bases between. This CDR3 contains 14 residues.

The DNA for the CDR3 is TGCGCCAGCAGGAACTCCTACGAGCAGTACTTC. As protein: CASRNSYEQYF. V and J are TRBV10-2 and TRBJ2-7; D gene unclear. In germline, CDR1 is WSHSY, CDR2 SAAADI. This CDR3 region has 11 residues. V was trimmed by 6 bases and J by 0 bases, leaving 3 bases between them.

The rearrangement uses TRBV7-8 and TRBJ2-3, with 10 nucleotides matching TRBD1. The V gene end was trimmed by 1 base and the J gene end by 2 bases; junction bases not matched to a gene: 9. Germline assignment: CDR1 SGHVS and CDR2 FQNEAQ. The CDR3 length is 18 residues. CDR3 sequence reads: CASSLVPTGTGDTDTQYF. CDR3 coding DNA: TGTGCCAGCAGCTTAGTACCTACCGGGACAGGGGACACAGATACGCAGTATTTT.